These 32 T cell receptor beta chains came from one sample sequenced in a study of T cell repertoires in cytomegalovirus infection (dated by TCRdb to about 2019). The sample's treatment or condition label, decoded: in vitro stimulation with specific CMV peptide epitopes to enrich CMV-specific T cells. For these receptors, no antigen is known. Data came from an Illumina HiSeq 1500. Starting from the raw public reads, TCRdb applied fastp trimming at Q25, assembled clones with MiXCR and retained in-frame beta chains. When rows share a CDR3 protein, they turn into one entry using the most common DNA and genes. This sample lists fewer than 850,000 distinct CDR3 sequences; about 28% were detected once. The top ten constitute about an eighth of the sample. The sample consisted of cultured CD8+ T cells from PBMCs, taken from culture after CMV antigen stimulation. The origin of the receptors is a human donor in good health (CMV status not recorded). Some clones in this sample may be carry-over from other donors' samples.

The chain uses TRBV6-1 and TRBJ2-7; possible D gene TRBD1, 6 bases. Trimming shortened V by 6 bases and J by 7 bases, and 19 bases separated the two germline ends. CDR3 length: 14 amino acids. Germline assignment: CDR1 MNHNS and CDR2 SASEGT. The CDR3, as DNA: TGTGCCAGCAGCTATCAAGTCGGGACACGAGAGCAGTACTTC. Protein sequence: CASSYQVGTREQYF.

This rearrangement joins TRBV29-1 to TRBJ2-7; D possibly corresponds to TRBD1 (7 bases). The length of the CDR3 is 14 residues. V was trimmed by 7 bases and J by 5 bases, leaving 21 bases between them. Germline CDR1 reads SQVTM; CDR2 reads ANQGSEA. The chain's CDR3 is CSGSGPGGLDEQYF. As DNA, the CDR3 is TGCAGCGGCAGTGGGCCAGGGGGGCTCGACGAGCAGTACTTC.

The chain recombines TRBV24-1 with TRBJ2-1; possible D gene TRBD2, 6 bases. CDR3 length: 16 residues. With 4 bases removed from V and 9 bases from J, the gap between germline ends came to 21 bases. CDR1 is KGHDR, CDR2 SFDVKD, per germline. CDR3 sequence reads: CATSDTRPRGTSEQFF. The CDR3 coding sequence is TGTGCCACCAGTGACACCAGACCCCGGGGGACGAGTGAGCAGTTCTTC.

The chain uses TRBV7-4 and TRBJ2-2, with a weak D call TRBD2 (7 bases). V was pared by 5 bases and J by 6 bases, with 16 bases between. CDR3 length: 15 residues. CDR1 and CDR2 (germline): SGHVT, SQSDAQ. The CDR3 spells CASSPGGRGAGELFF. The CDR3 DNA reads TGTGCCAGCAGCCCCGGGGGGCGAGGGGCCGGGGAGCTGTTTTTT.

The chain carries TRBV4-1 and TRBJ2-2; a weak D match, TRBD2 (5 bases). V was clipped by 2 bases and J by 0 bases, with 16 bases between them. CDR1 and CDR2 (germline): MGHRA, YSYEKL. The CDR3 extends over 18 amino acids. The CDR3 is CASSQPSRATSNTGELFF. Written as DNA, the CDR3 is TGCGCCAGCAGCCAACCTTCGAGGGCGACATCGAACACCGGGGAGCTGTTTTTT.

The chain couples TRBV6-5 to TRBJ2-5, with D possibly being TRBD1 (5 bases). The germline gives CDR1 MNHEY, CDR2 SVGAGI. This CDR3 comprises 14 residues. The V and J ends lost 2 bases and 1 base respectively, with 8 bases between them. The CDR3 nucleotides are TGTGCCAGCAGTTACGTACAGGCCCAAGAGACCCAGTACTTC. It encodes CASSYVQAQETQYF.

This chain uses TRBV7-2 with TRBJ2-1; 14 bases fit TRBD2. Per the germline V gene, CDR1 is SGHTA and CDR2 is FQGNSA. V lost 5 bases and J lost 2; bases outside the gene matches: 11. The CDR3 spans 19 residues. In nucleotides, the CDR3 is TGTGCCAGCAGCCCGTCAAAAGGGACTAGCGGGGGCCCCTACAATGAGCAGTTCTTC. Residues: CASSPSKGTSGGPYNEQFF.

This clonotype was detected only a few times. The rearrangement joins TRBV6-6 to TRBJ2-3; 8 bases are a match to TRBD1. Germline assignment: CDR1 MNHNY and CDR2 SVGAGI (reference sequence). The CDR3 loop spans 15 amino acids. With V trimmed by 2 bases and J by 4 bases, 5 bases remained unmatched. The CDR3 region has the DNA TGTGCCAGCAGTTACGCAGGGGGCAGCGCAGATACGCAGTATTTT. Amino acid sequence: CASSYAGGSADTQYF.

The chain uses TRBV7-2 and TRBJ1-2, with D maybe TRBD1 (5 bases). This CDR3 comprises 14 residues. The V end lost 6 bases, the J end lost 4 bases, and 15 bases lay between the germline ends. The germline gives CDR1 SGHTA, CDR2 FQGNSA. The CDR3 protein is CASRGGHDPYGYTF. As DNA, the CDR3 is TGTGCCAGCAGGGGTGGACACGACCCCTATGGCTACACCTTC. Looking up the rest from reference TRBV7-2 and TRBJ1-2 gives the full variable domain: GAGVSQSPSNKVTEKGKDVELRCDPISGHTALYWYRQSLGQGLEFLIYFQGNSAPDKSGLPSDRFSAERTGGSVSTLTIQRTQQEDSAVYLCASRGGHDPYGYTFGSGTRLTVV.

The V and J genes are TRBV12-3 or TRBV12-4 and TRBJ2-5, with D tentatively TRBD2 (5 bases). V dropped 6 bases and J dropped 1 base, with 9 bases sitting between them. This CDR3 contains 13 residues. The CDR3 loop reads CASRPGSQETQYF. CDR3 nucleotides: TGTGCCAGCAGACCGGGATCCCAAGAGACCCAGTACTTC.

This chain joins TRBV7-2 and TRBJ2-3; 7 nucleotides agree with TRBD1. The CDR3 has 17 amino acids. Germline lookup yields CDR1 SGHTA and CDR2 FQGNSA. V lost 2 bases, J lost 2 bases, and 10 bases stayed unmatched. CDR3 protein: CASSLPQDRLYTDTQYF. Here the CDR3 DNA reads TGTGCCAGCAGCTTACCCCAGGACAGGCTTTACACAGATACGCAGTATTTT.

This clonotype was observed a handful of times. The chain carries TRBV7-8 and TRBJ2-5, with 8 bases that match TRBD2. The V segment lost 7 bases and the J segment 3 bases; nucleotides outside the gene matches: 7. This CDR3 spans 14 amino acids. CDR1 and CDR2 (germline): SGHVS, FQNEAQ. This CDR3 is CASTVAGGEETQYF. CDR3 DNA sequence: TGTGCCAGCACCGTGGCGGGGGGTGAAGAGACCCAGTACTTC.

In its sample, this clonotype was seen a few times. V is TRBV6-2 or TRBV6-3 and J is TRBJ1-1; 7 bases agree with TRBD1. Germline trimming cut 0 bases from V and 0 bases from J; bases unmatched to any gene: 4. Per germline, CDR1 MNHEY and CDR2 SVGEGT. This CDR3 comprises 16 residues. The CDR3 DNA sequence: TGTGCCAGCAGTTACTCGAGGGGGCCCCTGAACACTGAAGCTTTCTTT. It codes for CASSYSRGPLNTEAFF.

V gene TRBV6-2 or TRBV6-3 combines with J gene TRBJ2-3; D gene unclear. Germline lookup yields CDR1 MNHEY and CDR2 SVGEGT. The CDR3 totals 12 residues. The V end lost 5 bases, the J end lost 2 bases, and 5 bases lay between the germline ends. CDR3 coding DNA: TGTGCCAGCAGTCAACCCACAGATACGCAGTATTTT. Amino acids: CASSQPTDTQYF.

The V call is TRBV27, the J call TRBJ2-4; possible D gene TRBD2, 6 bases. Per germline, CDR1 MNHEY and CDR2 SMNVEV (reference sequence). Trimming took 2 bases from V and 8 from J, leaving 13 bases between them. The CDR3 sequence is 14 residues long. The CDR3 protein is CASSLRAREDIQYF. CDR3 coding DNA: TGTGCCAGCAGTTTAAGAGCCAGGGAGGACATTCAGTACTTC.

This clonotype was counted between two and nine times. The chain recombines TRBV5-1 with TRBJ2-5; TRBD1 agrees at 9 bases. The CDR3 consists of 14 residues. V shed 4 bases, J shed 4 bases, and the junction held 5 bases outside the gene matches. Germline V CDR1 and CDR2: SGHRS, YFSETQ. CDR3 sequence: CASSDGTGIETQYF. In nucleotides, the CDR3 is TGCGCCAGCAGCGACGGGACAGGGATAGAGACCCAGTACTTC.

This clonotype has ten or more counts. This chain uses TRBV7-2 with TRBJ2-1; D may correspond to TRBD1 or TRBD2 (5 bases each). With 5 bases removed from V and 8 bases from J, the gap between germline ends came to 7 bases. The CDR3 sequence is 11 residues long. CDR1 SGHTA and CDR2 FQGNSA come from the germline V gene. The CDR3 is CASSRGHEQFF. For the CDR3, the DNA is TGTGCCAGCAGCAGGGGACATGAGCAGTTCTTC.

This clonotype was found a few times. The chain links TRBV3-1 to TRBJ2-5, with 9 bases that match TRBD2. The germline V gene has CDR1 LGHDT and CDR2 YNNKEL (reference sequence). V shed 4 bases, J shed 2 bases, and the junction held 2 bases outside the gene matches. This CDR3 spans 14 amino acids. The CDR3 spells CASSPGLAQETQYF. CDR3 nucleotides: TGTGCCAGCAGCCCGGGACTAGCACAAGAGACCCAGTACTTC.

In this sample, this clonotype turned up once. The rearrangement uses TRBV7-9 and TRBJ2-7, with TRBD2 as a possible D gene (5 bases). The germline CDR1 and CDR2 sequences are SEHNR and FQNEAQ (reference sequence). The CDR3 loop spans 13 amino acids. Trimming stripped 1 base from V and 6 bases from J, with 10 bases between. The CDR3 protein is CASSLEWELEQYV. In DNA, the CDR3 is TGTGCCAGCAGCTTAGAGTGGGAGCTCGAGCAGTACGTC.

The chain uses TRBV12-3 or TRBV12-4 and TRBJ2-2; 7 positions match TRBD2. The CDR3 extends over 15 amino acids. V dropped 7 bases and J dropped 3; count of bases not matched to a gene: 8. The CDR3, as DNA: TGTGCCAGCAAGTATAGCGGGCGGGACACCGGGGAGCTGTTTTTT. It codes for CASKYSGRDTGELFF.

The J gene is TRBJ2-5, the V gene TRBV6-6, with D unresolved. The CDR3 covers 14 residues. The germline gives CDR1 MNHNY, CDR2 SVGAGI (reference sequence). The V end was cut by 2 bases, the J end by 5 bases, with 12 bases between. The DNA of the CDR3 is TGTGCCAGCAGTTACACGAAGAACGGGGAGACCCAGTACTTC. It codes for CASSYTKNGETQYF.

This clonotype was picked up many times. The rearrangement links TRBV7-9 to TRBJ2-5; 7 nucleotides match TRBD2. The CDR3 length is 17 residues. Per the germline V gene, CDR1 is SEHNR and CDR2 is FQNEAQ (reference sequence). J was trimmed by 0 bases and V by 1 base; bases with no gene match: 8. In DNA form, the CDR3 reads TGTGCCAGCAGCTTAGACGGGGGGTCCAAAGACCAAGAGACCCAGTACTTC. Protein product: CASSLDGGSKDQETQYF.

The chain employs TRBV12-3 or TRBV12-4 and TRBJ1-1; no firm D call. Trimming left V 1 base short and J 2 bases short, with 8 bases between. CDR3 length: 14 amino acids. Here the CDR3 reads CASSLDTPNTEAFF. CDR3 nucleotide sequence: TGTGCCAGCAGTTTAGATACACCAAACACTGAAGCTTTCTTT.

This chain connects TRBV19 to TRBJ2-3; D perhaps matches TRBD2 (5 bases). Germline CDR1 reads LNHDA; CDR2 reads SQIVND (reference sequence). The V end lost 4 bases, the J end lost 4 bases, and 12 bases lay between the germline ends. The CDR3 totals 14 residues. DNA for the CDR3: TGTGCCAGTAGTAGGGTAGCGAAGCCAGATACGCAGTATTTT. Its protein product is CASSRVAKPDTQYF. Variable domain in full (rest from reference TRBV19 and TRBJ2-3): DGGITQSPKYLFRKEGQNVTLSCEQNLNHDAMYWYRQDPGQGLRLIYYSQIVNDFQKGDIAEGYSVSREKKESFPLTVTSAQKNPTAFYLCASSRVAKPDTQYFGPGTRLTVL.

The gene calls are TRBV13 and TRBJ2-7; tentatively, D is TRBD2 (5 bases). V was pared by 5 bases and J by 6 bases, with 17 bases between. This CDR3 is built from 14 residues. In germline, CDR1 is PRHDT, CDR2 FYEKMQ (reference sequence). CDR3 sequence: CASSAGGGEGEQYV. The CDR3 nucleotides are TGTGCCAGCAGCGCCGGCGGAGGTGAGGGCGAGCAGTACGTC.

A few counts support this clonotype. The rearrangement uses TRBV7-3 and TRBJ1-1; D perhaps matches TRBD1 (6 bases). Trimming shortened V by 1 base and J by 0 bases, and 18 bases separated the two germline ends. CDR1 and CDR2 from the germline V gene are SGHTA and FQGTGA. The CDR3 is 18 amino acids. CDR3: CASSLNPLKTGMNTEAFF. In DNA, the CDR3 is TGTGCCAGCAGCTTAAATCCCTTGAAGACAGGCATGAACACTGAAGCTTTCTTT.

The J gene is TRBJ1-5, the V gene TRBV6-5; D perhaps matches TRBD1 (5 bases). CDR1 is MNHEY and CDR2 is SVGAGI in the germline V gene. The CDR3 runs 15 residues. Between the trimmed V and J ends, which lost 7 bases and 6 bases, there was a span of 19 bases. Here the CDR3 DNA reads TGTGCCAGCACCCCCTCGGGGGGGTCCAGTCAGCCCCAGCATTTT. Translated: CASTPSGGSSQPQHF.

The rearrangement joins TRBV7-9 to TRBJ1-1; a possible D gene is TRBD1 (6 bases). The CDR3 length is 12 residues. V lost 5 bases, J lost 7 bases, and 11 bases lay in between. Germline loops: CDR1 SEHNR, CDR2 FQNEAQ (reference sequence). The CDR3 bases are TGTGCCAGCAGCCCAGGACAGTTTGAAGCTTTCTTT. This codes for CASSPGQFEAFF.

The rearrangement joins TRBV20-1 to TRBJ1-1, with TRBD1 as a possible D gene (6 bases). V was pared by 6 bases and J by 3 bases, with 14 bases between. This CDR3 region has 13 residues. Germline CDR1 DFQATT, CDR2 SNEGSKA (reference sequence). CDR3 in DNA: TGCAGTGCAAACAGGGTGGTGGACACTGAAGCTTTCTTT. Protein sequence: CSANRVVDTEAFF.

This clonotype occurred many times. This chain connects TRBV6-6 to TRBJ2-3; D gene ambiguous. Germline V CDR1 and CDR2: MNHNY, SVGAGI (reference sequence). This CDR3 comprises 11 residues. Trimming took off 4 bases at V and 4 bases at J, with 3 bases between the two ends. The chain's CDR3 is CASSSSDTQYF. CDR3 DNA sequence: TGTGCCAGCAGTTCCTCAGATACGCAGTATTTT.

The chain couples TRBV11-2 to TRBJ2-5; no firm D call. The CDR3 runs 12 residues. Germline V gene lookup returns CDR1 SGHAT and CDR2 FQNNGV. The V and J ends lost 5 bases and 0 bases respectively, with 4 bases between them. The CDR3 protein is CASSAYQETQYF. DNA for the CDR3: TGTGCCAGCAGCGCGTACCAAGAGACCCAGTACTTC.

The V and J genes are TRBV12-3 or TRBV12-4 and TRBJ1-2; TRBD1 aligns across 7 bases. This CDR3 contains 13 residues. Trimming removed 7 bases from V and 4 bases from J; junction bases left unmatched: 6. The CDR3 reads CASNSGGFYGYTF. The CDR3 coding sequence is TGTGCCAGCAACTCAGGGGGTTTCTATGGCTACACCTTC.